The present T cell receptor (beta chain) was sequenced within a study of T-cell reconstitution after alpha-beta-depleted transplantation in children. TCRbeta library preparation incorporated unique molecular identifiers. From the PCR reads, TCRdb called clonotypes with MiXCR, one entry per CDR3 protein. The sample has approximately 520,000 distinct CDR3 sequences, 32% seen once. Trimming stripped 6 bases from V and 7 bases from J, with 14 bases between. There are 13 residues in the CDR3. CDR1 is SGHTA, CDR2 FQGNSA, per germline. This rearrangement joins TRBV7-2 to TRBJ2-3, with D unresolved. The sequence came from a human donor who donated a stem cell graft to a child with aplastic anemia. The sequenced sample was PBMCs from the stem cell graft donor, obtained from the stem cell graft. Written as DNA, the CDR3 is TGTGCCAGCAGGGCCACTAACTCCAATACGCAGTATTTT. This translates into CASRATNSNTQYF.